These T cell receptor beta chains were read from a single sample in a study of OX40 agonist ivuxolimab in advanced cancers. Only in-frame clones appear in the TCRdb table, and some are missing; sequencing was by immunoSEQ multiplex PCR. The data contain just over 70,000 clones, around 84% of them singletons. Material: CD4+ or CD8+ T cells sorted from blood, obtained in a trial of the OX40 agonist ivuxolimab. Source of these receptors: an adult with an advanced solid tumor such as melanoma, head and neck, liver or kidney cancer. CDR3s include the opening cysteine and the closing phenylalanine or tryptophan. The order of the fields is CDR3 DNA, CDR3 protein, D gene, J gene, clone size, V gene. The D gene is left open where the match is weak. The size field is filled for only some rows; it gives once, few, many or a size class.

cdr3_nt: TGTGCCAGCAGCTTGGAAGCGGTCCAAGAGACCCAGTACTTC; cdr3_aa: CASSLEAVQETQYF; d_call: NA; j_call: TRBJ2-5; clone_size: NA; v_call: TRBV5-4
cdr3_nt: TGTGCCAGCTCAGACCTAGACGGGGGGGCTCAGCCCCAGCATTTT; cdr3_aa: CASSDLDGGAQPQHF; d_call: NA; j_call: TRBJ1-5; clone_size: NA; v_call: TRBV18
cdr3_nt: TGTGCCACCGACGATCCCCGGAGGGATAGTGGCGGCTACACCTTC; cdr3_aa: CATDDPRRDSGGYTF; d_call: NA; j_call: TRBJ1-2; clone_size: NA; v_call: TRBV10-3
cdr3_nt: TGTGCCAGCAGTTTTTTGGGGGCGAGGACCGGGGAGCTGTTTTTT; cdr3_aa: CASSFLGARTGELFF; d_call: NA; j_call: TRBJ2-2; clone_size: NA; v_call: TRBV28
cdr3_nt: TGTGCCAGCAGCCAAGACCGGGGCAGACAGGGGGCCTACGAGCAGTACTTC; cdr3_aa: CASSQDRGRQGAYEQYF; d_call: TRBD1; j_call: TRBJ2-7; clone_size: NA; v_call: TRBV14
cdr3_nt: TGCGCCAGCAGCTTGGCGACAGTAAAGCAAGAGACCCAGTACTTC; cdr3_aa: CASSLATVKQETQYF; d_call: NA; j_call: TRBJ2-5; clone_size: NA; v_call: TRBV5-1
cdr3_nt: TGCGCCAGCAGCCAAGATCCTGGCAGGCAGACCCAGTACTTC; cdr3_aa: CASSQDPGRQTQYF; d_call: NA; j_call: TRBJ2-5; clone_size: NA; v_call: TRBV4-1
cdr3_nt: TGTGCCAGCAGCTTAGAATGGGACAGGGGTCAATCTCTCGAGCAGTACTTC; cdr3_aa: CASSLEWDRGQSLEQYF; d_call: TRBD1; j_call: TRBJ2-7; clone_size: few; v_call: TRBV7-2
cdr3_nt: TGTGCCAGCAGCCCCACTAGCGGGAGTTTCAATGAGCAGTTCTTC; cdr3_aa: CASSPTSGSFNEQFF; d_call: TRBD2; j_call: TRBJ2-1; clone_size: NA; v_call: TRBV7-3
cdr3_nt: TGTGCCAGCAGCACCACTTCTAGCGGGAGATACGAGCAGTACTTC; cdr3_aa: CASSTTSSGRYEQYF; d_call: TRBD2; j_call: TRBJ2-7; clone_size: NA; v_call: TRBV7-2
cdr3_nt: TGTGCCAGCACCAAGACAGGGGGCGCCCAGGTCCAGCATTTT; cdr3_aa: CASTKTGGAQVQHF; d_call: TRBD1; j_call: TRBJ1-5; clone_size: NA; v_call: TRBV28
cdr3_nt: TGCGCCAGCAGCTTGGGCCTTCGTATTAGCAATGAGCAGTTCTTC; cdr3_aa: CASSLGLRISNEQFF; d_call: NA; j_call: TRBJ2-1; clone_size: few; v_call: TRBV5-1
cdr3_nt: TGTGCCACCAGCAGAGAAAAGGGCCCCCTCCACTTT; cdr3_aa: CATSREKGPLHF; d_call: NA; j_call: TRBJ1-6; clone_size: once; v_call: TRBV15
cdr3_nt: TGTGCCAGCAGCTTCGGGACTAGCGGGGTCAATGAGCAGTTCTTC; cdr3_aa: CASSFGTSGVNEQFF; d_call: TRBD2; j_call: TRBJ2-1; clone_size: NA; v_call: TRBV7-9
cdr3_nt: TGTGCCAGCATGGGCAATTCACCCCTCCACTTT; cdr3_aa: CASMGNSPLHF; d_call: NA; j_call: TRBJ1-6; clone_size: few; v_call: TRBV28
cdr3_nt: TGTGCCACCAGCAGAGATTTTCGGACGACCTATGGCTACACCTTC; cdr3_aa: CATSRDFRTTYGYTF; d_call: NA; j_call: TRBJ1-2; clone_size: NA; v_call: TRBV15
cdr3_nt: TGTGCCAGCAGTCGCCCGGGGGAGGGGGGCACTGAAGCTTTCTTT; cdr3_aa: CASSRPGEGGTEAFF; d_call: NA; j_call: TRBJ1-1; clone_size: NA; v_call: TRBV6-6
cdr3_nt: TGTGCCAGCAGTGACTCTTTAAGCGGGAATTTTAATGAGCAGTTCTTC; cdr3_aa: CASSDSLSGNFNEQFF; d_call: TRBD2; j_call: TRBJ2-1; clone_size: NA; v_call: TRBV6-4
cdr3_nt: TGTGCCTGGATAGGACGGAGTGCCGGAAACACCATATATTTT; cdr3_aa: CAWIGRSAGNTIYF; d_call: NA; j_call: TRBJ1-3; clone_size: NA; v_call: TRBV30
cdr3_nt: TGCGCCAGCAGTCTGCGTGGGAGGGCCTACAATGAGCAGTTCTTC; cdr3_aa: CASSLRGRAYNEQFF; d_call: TRBD2; j_call: TRBJ2-1; clone_size: NA; v_call: TRBV23-1
cdr3_nt: TGCGCCAGCAGCCAAGGTTCCAGGGCTAGGGGAGATACGCAGTATTTT; cdr3_aa: CASSQGSRARGDTQYF; d_call: NA; j_call: TRBJ2-3; clone_size: few; v_call: TRBV4-1
cdr3_nt: TGTGCCAGCAGCTATATTGGGGTCTCTAGCACAGATACGCAGTATTTT; cdr3_aa: CASSYIGVSSTDTQYF; d_call: NA; j_call: TRBJ2-3; clone_size: once; v_call: TRBV5-6
cdr3_nt: TGTGCCAGCAGCCAGGGGCAGGAAAGGCCCCAGCATTTT; cdr3_aa: CASSQGQERPQHF; d_call: NA; j_call: TRBJ1-5; clone_size: few; v_call: TRBV7-2
cdr3_nt: TGCGCCAGCAGCGGGGAGCGGGAGCAGTACTTC; cdr3_aa: CASSGEREQYF; d_call: NA; j_call: TRBJ2-7; clone_size: NA; v_call: TRBV10-2